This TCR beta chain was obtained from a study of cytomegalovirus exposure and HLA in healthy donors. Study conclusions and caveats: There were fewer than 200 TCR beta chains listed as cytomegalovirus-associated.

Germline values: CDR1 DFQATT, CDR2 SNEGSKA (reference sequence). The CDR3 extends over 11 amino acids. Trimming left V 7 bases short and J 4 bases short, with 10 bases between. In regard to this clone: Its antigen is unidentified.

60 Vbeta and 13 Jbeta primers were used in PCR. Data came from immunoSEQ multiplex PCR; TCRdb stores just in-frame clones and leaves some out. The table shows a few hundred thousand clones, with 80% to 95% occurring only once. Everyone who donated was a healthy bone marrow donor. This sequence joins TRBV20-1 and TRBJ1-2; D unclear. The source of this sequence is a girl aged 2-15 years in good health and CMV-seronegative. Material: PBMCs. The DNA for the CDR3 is TGCAGTGTCCCAGTACCCTATGGCTACACCTTC. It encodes CSVPVPYGYTF.